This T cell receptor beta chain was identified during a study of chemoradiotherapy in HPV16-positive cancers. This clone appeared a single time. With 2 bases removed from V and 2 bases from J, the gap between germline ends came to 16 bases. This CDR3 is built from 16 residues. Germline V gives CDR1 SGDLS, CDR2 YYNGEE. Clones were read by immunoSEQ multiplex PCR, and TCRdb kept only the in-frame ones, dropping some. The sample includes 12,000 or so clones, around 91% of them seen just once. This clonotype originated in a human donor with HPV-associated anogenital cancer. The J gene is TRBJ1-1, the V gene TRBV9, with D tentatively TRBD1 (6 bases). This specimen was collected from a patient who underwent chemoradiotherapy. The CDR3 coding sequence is TGTGCCAGCAGCGTCTCACAGGGTTCGGGAAACACTGAAGCTTTCTTT. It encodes CASSVSQGSGNTEAFF.